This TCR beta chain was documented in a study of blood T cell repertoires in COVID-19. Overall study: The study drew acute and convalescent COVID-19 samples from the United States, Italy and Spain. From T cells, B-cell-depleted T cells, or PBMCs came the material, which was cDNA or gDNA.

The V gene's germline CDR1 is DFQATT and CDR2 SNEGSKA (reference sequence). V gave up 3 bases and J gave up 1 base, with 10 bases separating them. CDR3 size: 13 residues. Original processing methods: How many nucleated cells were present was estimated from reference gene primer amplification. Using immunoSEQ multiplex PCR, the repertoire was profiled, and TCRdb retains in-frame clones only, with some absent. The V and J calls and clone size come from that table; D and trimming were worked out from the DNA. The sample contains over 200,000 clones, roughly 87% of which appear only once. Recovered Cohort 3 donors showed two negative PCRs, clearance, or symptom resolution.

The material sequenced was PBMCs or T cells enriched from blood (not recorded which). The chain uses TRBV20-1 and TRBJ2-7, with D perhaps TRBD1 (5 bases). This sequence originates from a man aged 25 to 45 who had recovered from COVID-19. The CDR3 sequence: CSASPDSSYEQYF. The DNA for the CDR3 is TGCAGTGCTAGTCCCGACAGTTCCTACGAGCAGTACTTC.